Following are 20 T cell receptor beta chains from one sample sequenced in a study of shared clonotypes between healthy human individuals. The data were produced by immunoSEQ multiplex PCR, yet TCRdb's version contains in-frame clones alone and is incomplete. This table holds about 2.2 million clones, roughly 95% found once. Positive CCR7 selection of CD45RO-negative cells yielded the naive CD8 cells, and terminally differentiated effector memory CD45RA+ cells were excluded. Sequences were obtained from naive CD8+ T cells from PBMCs. The source is a man aged 18 to 30 in good health. Some clones in this sample may be carry-over from other donors' samples.

This clone came up once. The rearrangement uses TRBV4-1 and TRBJ2-1, with 9 nucleotides matching TRBD2. The V gene's germline CDR1 is MGHRA and CDR2 YSYEKL. The CDR3 extends over 17 amino acids. The trim removed 0 bases at V and 4 bases at J, leaving 7 bases unmatched. The CDR3 DNA reads as TGCGCCAGCAGCCAAGATCCAGCTAGCGGGAAGTACAATGAGCAGTTCTTC. Translating gives CASSQDPASGKYNEQFF.

The gene calls are TRBV9 and TRBJ2-7; D gene uncertain. Trimming cost V 3 bases and J 9 bases, with 7 bases left between them. Germline V gene sequence: CDR1 SGDLS, CDR2 YYNGEE. The CDR3 sequence is 10 residues long. Here the CDR3 DNA reads TGTGCCAGCAGCGCCCATGCGCAGTACTTC. Amino acid sequence: CASSAHAQYF.

The chain carries TRBV9 and TRBJ2-7; D possibly corresponds to TRBD1 (5 bases). Per germline, CDR1 SGDLS and CDR2 YYNGEE. The CDR3 spans 16 residues. Trimming removed 3 bases at V and 2 bases at J, with 18 bases between. The CDR3 is CASSAQTVVQPYEQYF. DNA of the CDR3: TGTGCCAGCAGCGCTCAGACAGTCGTTCAGCCCTACGAGCAGTACTTC.

The chain has TRBV9 and TRBJ2-1, with 13 nucleotides matching TRBD2. The CDR3 spans 16 residues. V was pared by 3 bases and J by 5 bases, with 5 bases of the junction left unmatched. The germline CDR1 and CDR2 sequences are SGDLS and YYNGEE. The CDR3 sequence: CASSAPLAGGDNEQFF. For the CDR3, the DNA is TGTGCCAGCAGCGCCCCACTAGCGGGAGGGGACAATGAGCAGTTCTTC. Based on the CDR3 plus reference TRBV9 and TRBJ2-1, the full variable domain is DSGVTQTPKHLITATGQRVTLRCSPRSGDLSVYWYQQSLDQGLQFLIQYYNGEERAKGNILERFSAQQFPDLHSELNLSSLELGDSALYFCASSAPLAGGDNEQFFGPGTRLTVL.

The rearrangement links TRBV11-2 to TRBJ2-7, with a tentative D call TRBD1 (6 bases). This CDR3 has 13 amino acids. V lost 6 bases to trimming and J lost 2 bases, with 11 bases between them. CDR1 is SGHAT, CDR2 FQNNGV, per germline. The CDR3: CASSQGPTYEQYF. CDR3 nucleotides: TGTGCCAGCAGTCAGGGGCCCACCTACGAGCAGTACTTC.

V is TRBV19 and J is TRBJ2-7; a possible D gene is TRBD2 (6 bases). V was clipped by 4 bases and J by 5 bases, with 18 bases between them. The CDR3 consists of 15 residues. Germline CDR1 LNHDA, CDR2 SQIVND (reference sequence). Here the CDR3 DNA reads TGTGCCAGTAGTACTTTCGACTTGCGGGGAAACGAGCAGTACTTC. Its translation is CASSTFDLRGNEQYF.

This chain connects TRBV15 to TRBJ2-7; perhaps TRBD1 as D (6 bases). Germline V gene lookup returns CDR1 LNHNV and CDR2 YYDKDF (reference sequence). Deletions cut 0 bases from V and 3 bases from J, with 15 bases between. This CDR3 is built from 16 residues. The CDR3 spells CATSRDGQLDVYEQYF. CDR3 nucleotide sequence: TGTGCCACCAGCAGAGATGGACAGCTTGATGTCTACGAGCAGTACTTC.

The V call is TRBV20-1, the J call TRBJ2-1; TRBD2 might be the D (5 bases). The CDR3 length is 11 residues. The V end lost 4 bases, the J end lost 7 bases, and 8 bases lay between the germline ends. Germline-derived CDR1 and CDR2 are DFQATT and SNEGSKA (reference sequence). CDR3 nucleotides: TGCAGTGCTACCGGAGGTAATGAGCAGTTCTTC. Protein: CSATGGNEQFF.

This clone was picked up one time. The rearrangement uses TRBV9 and TRBJ2-1; TRBD1 aligns across 10 bases. The germline gives CDR1 SGDLS, CDR2 YYNGEE. V shed 3 bases, J shed 4 bases, and the junction held 4 bases outside the gene matches. This CDR3 is built from 15 residues. CDR3 nucleotide sequence: TGTGCCAGCAGCGGGCGACAGGGGGCTTACAATGAGCAGTTCTTC. This gives the protein CASSGRQGAYNEQFF. The full variable domain, rest sourced from reference TRBV9 and TRBJ2-1, is DSGVTQTPKHLITATGQRVTLRCSPRSGDLSVYWYQQSLDQGLQFLIQYYNGEERAKGNILERFSAQQFPDLHSELNLSSLELGDSALYFCASSGRQGAYNEQFFGPGTRLTVL.

The count of this clone is one. V is TRBV9 and J is TRBJ2-4, with D perhaps TRBD2 (6 bases). The germline gives CDR1 SGDLS, CDR2 YYNGEE. The length of the CDR3 is 15 residues. Trimming shortened V by 0 bases and J by 3 bases, and 10 bases separated the two germline ends. The CDR3 DNA reads as TGTGCCAGCAGCGTAGGGTCTAGCGACAAAAACATTCAGTACTTC. The encoded protein is CASSVGSSDKNIQYF. The full variable domain, its missing parts supplied by reference TRBV9 and TRBJ2-4, is DSGVTQTPKHLITATGQRVTLRCSPRSGDLSVYWYQQSLDQGLQFLIQYYNGEERAKGNILERFSAQQFPDLHSELNLSSLELGDSALYFCASSVGSSDKNIQYFGAGTRLSVL.

This clone has just one count. V gene TRBV6-6 combines with J gene TRBJ1-1; 7 nucleotides agree with TRBD1. The CDR3 runs 15 residues. Germline assignment: CDR1 MNHNY and CDR2 SVGAGI (reference sequence). Germline trimming cut 5 bases from V and 1 base from J; bases unmatched to any gene: 7. DNA of the CDR3: TGTGCCAGCAGTGACGGGGACAGAACGAACACTGAAGCTTTCTTT. The encoded protein is CASSDGDRTNTEAFF.

The rearrangement links TRBV27 to TRBJ2-7; possible D gene TRBD1, 5 bases. V was cut by 9 bases and J by 0 bases, with 15 bases left in between. There are 14 residues in the CDR3. The germline CDR1 and CDR2 sequences are MNHEY and SMNVEV (reference sequence). CDR3 protein: CASQTAGNSYEQYF. The CDR3, as DNA: TGTGCCAGTCAGACGGCAGGGAACTCCTACGAGCAGTACTTC.

In DNA form, the CDR3 reads TGTGCCAGCAGCGTAAGTAACGCGGGAAGCACAGATACGCAGTATTTT. It is translated as CASSVSNAGSTDTQYF. The chain recombines TRBV9 with TRBJ2-3; a weak D match, TRBD2 (6 bases). V lost 1 base and J lost 0, with 12 bases in between. The CDR3 has 16 amino acids. Germline assignment: CDR1 SGDLS and CDR2 YYNGEE.

The chain couples TRBV11-2 to TRBJ2-1, with TRBD2 matching 7 bases. The CDR3 consists of 13 residues. Losses at the gene ends were 5 bases for V and 6 bases for J; bases not matched to a gene: 4. Germline CDR1 SGHAT, CDR2 FQNNGV. The chain's CDR3 is CASSGGETNEQFF. The DNA for the CDR3 is TGTGCCAGCAGCGGGGGGGAGACCAATGAGCAGTTCTTC.

The rearrangement links TRBV29-1 to TRBJ2-7; D is unclear. Deletions cut 2 bases from V and 0 bases from J, with 8 bases between. The germline CDR1 and CDR2 sequences are SQVTM and ANQGSEA. CDR3 size: 13 residues. The CDR3 spells CSVEFGNSYEQYF. CDR3 DNA: TGCAGCGTTGAATTCGGTAACTCCTACGAGCAGTACTTC.

The rearrangement uses TRBV28 and TRBJ2-5, with TRBD2 matching 7 bases. The CDR3 consists of 12 residues. Germline assignment: CDR1 MDHEN and CDR2 SYDVKM. After removal of 4 bases from V and 5 bases from J, the junction contained 1 base not matched to a gene. This CDR3 is CASSSAGETQYF. DNA of the CDR3: TGTGCCAGCAGTTCAGCGGGGGAGACCCAGTACTTC. Using reference TRBV28 and TRBJ2-5 for the parts outside the CDR3, the full variable domain is DVKVTQSSRYLVKRTGEKVFLECVQDMDHENMFWYRQDPGLGLRLIYFSYDVKMKEKGDIPEGYSVSREKKERFSLILESASTNQTSMYLCASSSAGETQYFGPGTRLLVL.

J is TRBJ2-1 and V is TRBV9, with D tentatively TRBD2 (6 bases). The CDR3 consists of 12 residues. Germline V gives CDR1 SGDLS, CDR2 YYNGEE. Trimming pared 1 base from V and 10 bases from J, leaving 9 bases between. The CDR3 reads CASSVRRGEQFF. The CDR3 nucleotides are TGTGCCAGCAGCGTAAGACGGGGGGAGCAGTTCTTC.

V and J are TRBV15 and TRBJ1-1; D remains unclear. The germline V gene encodes CDR1 LNHNV and CDR2 YYDKDF (reference sequence). V gave up 2 bases and J gave up 1 base, with 14 bases separating them. The CDR3 has 16 amino acids. In DNA, the CDR3 is TGTGCCACCAGCAGACCCCCGGTTTGGGGGAACACTGAAGCTTTCTTT. Protein product: CATSRPPVWGNTEAFF.

On this clone itself: Other DNA sequences of this sample code for an identical CDR3. V usage is TRBV27 and J usage is TRBJ2-7, with a tentative D call TRBD1 (5 bases). V was clipped by 5 bases and J by 2 bases, with 10 bases between them. The CDR3 totals 13 residues. Germline loops: CDR1 MNHEY, CDR2 SMNVEV (reference sequence). CDR3 DNA: TGTGCCAGCAGTCCTCGGACAACCTACGAGCAGTACTTC. Protein sequence: CASSPRTTYEQYF.

This rearrangement joins TRBV28 to TRBJ2-3; D is possibly TRBD1 (6 bases). This CDR3 spans 14 amino acids. Per the germline V gene, CDR1 is MDHEN and CDR2 is SYDVKM. Trimming pared 6 bases from V and 2 bases from J, leaving 12 bases between. CDR3 sequence: CASRMTGSTDTQYF. In nucleotides, the CDR3 is TGTGCCAGCAGGATGACAGGTTCCACAGATACGCAGTATTTT.